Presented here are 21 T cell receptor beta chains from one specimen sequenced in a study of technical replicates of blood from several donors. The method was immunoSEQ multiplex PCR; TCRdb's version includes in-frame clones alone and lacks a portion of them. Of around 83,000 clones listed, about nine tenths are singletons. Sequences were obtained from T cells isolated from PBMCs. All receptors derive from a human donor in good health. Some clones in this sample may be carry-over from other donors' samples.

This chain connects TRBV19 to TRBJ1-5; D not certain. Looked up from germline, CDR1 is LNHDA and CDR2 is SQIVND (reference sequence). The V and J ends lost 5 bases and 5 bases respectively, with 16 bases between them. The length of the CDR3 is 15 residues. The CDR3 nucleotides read TGTGCCAGTAGTCGGGGTTATGGTCCCGATCAGCCCCAGCATTTT. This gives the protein CASSRGYGPDQPQHF. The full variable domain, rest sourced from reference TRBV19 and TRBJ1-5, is DGGITQSPKYLFRKEGQNVTLSCEQNLNHDAMYWYRQDPGQGLRLIYYSQIVNDFQKGDIAEGYSVSREKKESFPLTVTSAQKNPTAFYLCASSRGYGPDQPQHFGDGTRLSIL.

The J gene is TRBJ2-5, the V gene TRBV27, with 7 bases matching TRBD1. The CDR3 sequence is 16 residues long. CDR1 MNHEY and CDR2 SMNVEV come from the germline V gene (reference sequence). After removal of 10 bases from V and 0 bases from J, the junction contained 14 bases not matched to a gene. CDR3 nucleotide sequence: TGTGCCACCATTGGTTGGACAGGCGAGTACCAAGAGACCCAGTACTTC. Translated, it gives CATIGWTGEYQETQYF.

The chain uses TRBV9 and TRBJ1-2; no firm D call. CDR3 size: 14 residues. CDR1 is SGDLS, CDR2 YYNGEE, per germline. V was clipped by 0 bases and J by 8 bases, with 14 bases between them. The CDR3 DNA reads TGTGCCAGCAGCGTAGCTAGCCGGGGAGTCGGCTACACCTTC. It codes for CASSVASRGVGYTF.

CDR3 sequence (DNA): TGCGCCAGCAGCCCCATGGGAAAGGGGCGATTTTCCGACTCTGGAAACACCATATATTTT. As protein: CASSPMGKGRFSDSGNTIYF. The chain recombines TRBV4-3 with TRBJ1-3; D may be TRBD1 (5 bases). From germline, CDR1 is LGHNA and CDR2 YSLEER. V was cut by 4 bases and J by 0 bases, with 25 bases left in between. CDR3 size: 20 residues.

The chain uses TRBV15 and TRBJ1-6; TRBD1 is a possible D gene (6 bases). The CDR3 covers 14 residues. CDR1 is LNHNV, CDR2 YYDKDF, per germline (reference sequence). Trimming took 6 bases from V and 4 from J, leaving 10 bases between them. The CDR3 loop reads CATRAQGYNSPLHF. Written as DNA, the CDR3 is TGTGCCACCAGGGCACAGGGTTATAATTCACCCCTCCACTTT.

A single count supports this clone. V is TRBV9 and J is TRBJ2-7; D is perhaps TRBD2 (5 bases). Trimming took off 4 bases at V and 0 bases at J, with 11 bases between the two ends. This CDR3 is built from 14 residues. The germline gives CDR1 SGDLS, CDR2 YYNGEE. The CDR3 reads CASSLDLGSYEQYF. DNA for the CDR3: TGTGCCAGCAGCCTGGACTTGGGCTCCTACGAGCAGTACTTC.

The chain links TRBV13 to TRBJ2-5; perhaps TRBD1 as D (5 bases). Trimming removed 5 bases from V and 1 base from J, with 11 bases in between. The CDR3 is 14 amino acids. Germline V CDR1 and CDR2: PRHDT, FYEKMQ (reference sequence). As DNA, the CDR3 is TGTGCCAGCAGCCGAAGACAGACCCAAGAGACCCAGTACTTC. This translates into CASSRRQTQETQYF.

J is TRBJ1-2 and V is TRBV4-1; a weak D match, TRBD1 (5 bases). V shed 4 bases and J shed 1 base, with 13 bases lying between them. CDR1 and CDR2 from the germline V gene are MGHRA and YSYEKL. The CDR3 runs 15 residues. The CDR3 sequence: CASSPSTVLNYGYTF. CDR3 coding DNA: TGCGCCAGCAGCCCCTCGACAGTACTTAACTATGGCTACACCTTC.

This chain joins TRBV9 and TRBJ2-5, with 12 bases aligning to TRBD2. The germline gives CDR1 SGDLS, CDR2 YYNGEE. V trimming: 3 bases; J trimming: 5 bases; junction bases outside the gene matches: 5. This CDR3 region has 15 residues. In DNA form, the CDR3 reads TGTGCCAGCAGCGGAAGACTAGCGGGAGTGGAGACCCAGTACTTC. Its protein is CASSGRLAGVETQYF. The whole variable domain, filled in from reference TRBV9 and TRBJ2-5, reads DSGVTQTPKHLITATGQRVTLRCSPRSGDLSVYWYQQSLDQGLQFLIQYYNGEERAKGNILERFSAQQFPDLHSELNLSSLELGDSALYFCASSGRLAGVETQYFGPGTRLLVL.

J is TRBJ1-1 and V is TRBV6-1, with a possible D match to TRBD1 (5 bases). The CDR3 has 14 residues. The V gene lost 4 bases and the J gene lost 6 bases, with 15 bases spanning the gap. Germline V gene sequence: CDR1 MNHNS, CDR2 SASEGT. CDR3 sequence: CASSVRQWDSEAFF. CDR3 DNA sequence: TGTGCCAGCAGTGTGCGGCAGTGGGACTCTGAAGCTTTCTTT.

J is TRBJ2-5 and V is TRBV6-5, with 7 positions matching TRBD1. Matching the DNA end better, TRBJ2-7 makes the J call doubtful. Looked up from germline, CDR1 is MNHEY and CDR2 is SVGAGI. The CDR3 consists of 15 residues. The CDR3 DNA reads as TGTGCCAGCAGTTTCCGCGAGGGGGCCTACTACGAGCAGTACTTC. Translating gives CASSFREGAYYEQYF.

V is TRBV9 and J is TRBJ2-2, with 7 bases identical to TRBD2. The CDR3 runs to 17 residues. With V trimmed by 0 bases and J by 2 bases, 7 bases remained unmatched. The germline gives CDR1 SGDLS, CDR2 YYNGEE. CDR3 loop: CASSVEKAGINTGELFF. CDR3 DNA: TGTGCCAGCAGCGTAGAGAAAGCGGGGATTAACACCGGGGAGCTGTTTTTT.

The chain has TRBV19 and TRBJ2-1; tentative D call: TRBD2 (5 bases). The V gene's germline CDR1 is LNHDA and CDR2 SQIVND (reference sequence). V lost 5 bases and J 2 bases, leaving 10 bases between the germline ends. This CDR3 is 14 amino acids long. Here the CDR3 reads CASSRGIAYNEQFF. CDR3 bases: TGTGCCAGTAGTCGGGGAATCGCCTACAATGAGCAGTTCTTC.

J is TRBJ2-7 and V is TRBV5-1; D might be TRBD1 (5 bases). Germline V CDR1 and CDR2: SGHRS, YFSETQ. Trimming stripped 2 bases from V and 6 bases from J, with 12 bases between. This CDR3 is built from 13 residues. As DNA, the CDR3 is TGCGCCAGCAGCTTTCAATCAGGGTCCGAGCAGTACTTC. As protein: CASSFQSGSEQYF.

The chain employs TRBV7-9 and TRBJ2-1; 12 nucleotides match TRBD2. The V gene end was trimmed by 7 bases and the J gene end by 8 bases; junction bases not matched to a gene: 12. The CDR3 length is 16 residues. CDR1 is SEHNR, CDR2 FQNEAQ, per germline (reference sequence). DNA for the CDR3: TGTGCCAGCAAGCTAGCGGGAGGGAGGGGTTGGGATGAGCAGTTCTTC. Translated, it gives CASKLAGGRGWDEQFF.

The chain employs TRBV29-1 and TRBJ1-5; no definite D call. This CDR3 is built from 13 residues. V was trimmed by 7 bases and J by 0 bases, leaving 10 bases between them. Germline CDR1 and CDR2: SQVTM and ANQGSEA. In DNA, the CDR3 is TGCAGCGCACAGCAGAATAGCAATCAGCCCCAGCATTTT. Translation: CSAQQNSNQPQHF.

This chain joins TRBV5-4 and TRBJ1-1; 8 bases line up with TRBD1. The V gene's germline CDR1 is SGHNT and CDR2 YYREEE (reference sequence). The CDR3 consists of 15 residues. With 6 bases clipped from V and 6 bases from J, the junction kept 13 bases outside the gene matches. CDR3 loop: CASTRADRDKAEAFF. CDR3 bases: TGTGCCAGCACCCGGGCGGACAGGGATAAGGCTGAAGCTTTCTTT.

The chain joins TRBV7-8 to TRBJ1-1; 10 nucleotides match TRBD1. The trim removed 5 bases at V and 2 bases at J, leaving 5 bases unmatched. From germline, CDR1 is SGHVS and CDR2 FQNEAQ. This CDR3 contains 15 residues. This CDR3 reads CASSPGTGVNTEAFF. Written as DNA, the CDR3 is TGTGCCAGCAGCCCGGGGACAGGGGTTAACACTGAAGCTTTCTTT.

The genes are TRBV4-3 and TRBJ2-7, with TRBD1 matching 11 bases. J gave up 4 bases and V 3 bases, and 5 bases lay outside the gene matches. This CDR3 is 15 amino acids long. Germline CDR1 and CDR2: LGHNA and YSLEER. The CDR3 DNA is TGCGCCAGCAGCCACCGGACAGGGGGCGTGTACGAGCAGTACTTC. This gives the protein CASSHRTGGVYEQYF.

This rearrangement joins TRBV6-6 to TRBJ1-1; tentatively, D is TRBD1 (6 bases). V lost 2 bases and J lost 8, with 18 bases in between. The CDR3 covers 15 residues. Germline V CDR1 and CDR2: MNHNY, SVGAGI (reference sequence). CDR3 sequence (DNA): TGTGCCAGCAGTTACCCGGGGGGGGACAACTTAGAAGCTTTCTTT. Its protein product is CASSYPGGDNLEAFF.

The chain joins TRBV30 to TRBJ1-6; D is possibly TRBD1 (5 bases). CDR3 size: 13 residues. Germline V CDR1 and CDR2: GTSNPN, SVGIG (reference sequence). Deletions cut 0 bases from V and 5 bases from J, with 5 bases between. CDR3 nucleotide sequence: TGTGCCTGGAGTGTACAGGATAATTCACCCCTCCACTTT. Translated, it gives CAWSVQDNSPLHF.